This T cell receptor (beta chain) was found in a study of metastatic and nonmetastatic thyroid tumors. Study in general: Repertoire comparisons spanned blood and tumor or nodule tissue from malignant and benign thyroid patients.

There were no patients who had received any treatment before thyroid surgery. In this sample, this clone turned up many times. TCRdb re-called clones via MiXCR from the PCR reads. Of 25,000 to 35,000 clones detected, approximately 17% appear once; the ten largest clones hold about 4.8%. This CDR3 is built from 14 residues. V lost 6 bases to trimming and J lost 5 bases, with 16 bases between them. CDR1 is MNHNS and CDR2 is SASEGT in the germline V gene. The chain uses TRBV6-1 and TRBJ2-5, with a possible D match to TRBD2 (6 bases). Sequencing input: blood. The clonotype was recovered from a female donor with papillary thyroid cancer or a benign thyroid nodule (not recorded which). Some clones in this sample may be carry-over from other donors' samples. CDR3 in DNA: TGTGCCAGCAGCCGCGGGATCCCCGAGGAGACCCAGTACTTC. Its protein product is CASSRGIPEETQYF.